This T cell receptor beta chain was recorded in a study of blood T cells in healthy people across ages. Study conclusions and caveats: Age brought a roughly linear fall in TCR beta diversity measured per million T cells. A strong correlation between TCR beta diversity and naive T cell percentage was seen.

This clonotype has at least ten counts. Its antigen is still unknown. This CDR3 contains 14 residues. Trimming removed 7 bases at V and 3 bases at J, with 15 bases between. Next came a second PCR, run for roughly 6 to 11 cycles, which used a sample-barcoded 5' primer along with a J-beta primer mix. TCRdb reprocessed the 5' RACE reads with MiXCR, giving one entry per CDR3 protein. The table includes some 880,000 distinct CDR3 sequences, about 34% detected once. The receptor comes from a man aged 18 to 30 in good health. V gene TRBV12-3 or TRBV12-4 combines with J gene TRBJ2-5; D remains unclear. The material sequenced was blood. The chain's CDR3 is CASTPYGSEETQYF. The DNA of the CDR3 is TGTGCCAGCACCCCATATGGGTCCGAAGAGACCCAGTACTTC.